A selection of T cell receptor beta chains follows, all from one sample in a study of T cell responses to AZD1222 COVID-19 vaccine. Sequencing used immunoSEQ multiplex PCR; TCRdb keeps in-frame clones, though not all of them. The profile shows 150,000 to 160,000 clones, 90% of them singletons. This sample comprised peripheral blood, obtained on day 0 of AZD1222 vaccination. These receptors originate from an adult in good health. Each CDR3 is given with its conserved first and last residue. A D gene is named only where the DNA matches it firmly. Clone size is given for some rows only: seen once, a few or many times, or a class if the clone is expanded.

CASSQEGRALTGAFF	TGTGCCAGCAGCCAAGAAGGCAGGGCGTTGACTGGAGCTTTCTTT	.	TRBJ1-1	TRBV14	.
CASSFTSGRNIQYF	TGTGCCAGCAGCTTCACTAGCGGGAGGAACATTCAGTACTTC	TRBD2	TRBJ2-4	TRBV11-2	.
CASSQQGVVNTEAFF	TGCGCCAGCAGCCAACAGGGGGTGGTGAACACTGAAGCTTTCTTT	TRBD1	TRBJ1-1	TRBV5-1	.
CASSPLGQGASLAKNIQYF	TGTGCCAGCAGTCCCCTGGGACAGGGGGCAAGCCTAGCCAAAAACATTCAGTACTTC	TRBD1	TRBJ2-4	TRBV27	.
CASSPTRGSTEAFF	TGTGCCAGCAGCCCGACCCGCGGAAGCACTGAAGCTTTCTTT	.	TRBJ1-1	TRBV7-3	.
CASSLLAGAQETQYF	TGTGCCAGCAGCTTACTAGCGGGAGCTCAAGAGACCCAGTACTTC	TRBD2	TRBJ2-5	TRBV7-3	once
CSATQQKISGNTIYF	TGCAGCGCCACGCAACAGAAAATCTCTGGAAACACCATATATTTT	.	TRBJ1-3	TRBV29-1	.
CASSLGGLNQPQHF	TGCGCCAGCAGCTTGGGGGGGTTGAATCAGCCCCAGCATTTT	.	TRBJ1-5	TRBV5-1	once
CASSLVGQYNSPLHF	TGTGCCAGCAGCTTAGTAGGACAGTATAATTCACCCCTCCACTTT	.	TRBJ1-6	TRBV7-2	.
CASSFGAKAFF	TGTGCCAGCAGTTTCGGAGCGAAAGCTTTCTTT	.	TRBJ1-1	TRBV12-3/TRBV12-4	.
CASSYDPTDDSNQPQHF	TGTGCCAGCAGTTACGATCCGACAGACGATAGCAATCAGCCCCAGCATTTT	.	TRBJ1-5	TRBV6-2/TRBV6-3	.
CASSATGTGDYEQYF	TGTGCCAGCAGCGCAACCGGGACAGGGGACTACGAGCAGTACTTC	TRBD1	TRBJ2-7	TRBV6-5	.
CASSQALYRDSWDGYTF	TGCGCCAGCAGCCAAGCCCTATACCGGGACTCCTGGGATGGCTACACCTTC	.	TRBJ1-2	TRBV4-1	.
CASSSGGSSGNTIYF	TGTGCCAGTAGTTCGGGGGGCAGCTCTGGAAACACCATATATTTT	.	TRBJ1-3	TRBV19	once
CASSLSGSGETQYF	TGTGCCAGCAGTCTTAGCGGGAGTGGGGAGACCCAGTACTTC	TRBD2	TRBJ2-5	TRBV4-2	.
CASSLDDRSTDTQYF	TGTGCCAGCAGCTTAGACGACAGAAGCACAGATACGCAGTATTTT	.	TRBJ2-3	TRBV11-1	.
CASSPSGSHEQYF	TGTGCCAGCTCACCTAGCGGGAGTCACGAGCAGTACTTC	TRBD2	TRBJ2-7	TRBV18	.
CASSIKGPSNTEAFF	TGCGCCAGCAGCATTAAAGGACCGAGTAACACTGAAGCTTTCTTT	.	TRBJ1-1	TRBV4-1	.
CATSSGLAGGDTQYF	TGTGCCACCTCGTCGGGACTAGCGGGAGGAGATACGCAGTATTTT	TRBD2	TRBJ2-3	TRBV7-3	.
CASSFGSPLHF	TGTGCCAGCAGTTTTGGTTCACCCCTCCACTTT	.	TRBJ1-6	TRBV28	.
CASSLAWGGYTF	TGTGCCAGCAGCTTGGCCTGGGGTGGCTACACCTTC	.	TRBJ1-2	TRBV5-6	.
CASSFKRAGANVLTF	TGTGCCAGCAGTTTCAAGCGGGCTGGGGCCAACGTCCTGACTTTC	.	TRBJ2-6	TRBV25-1	.
CSVTSGTSTDTQYF	TGCAGCGTGACATCTGGAACTAGCACAGATACGCAGTATTTT	.	TRBJ2-3	TRBV29-1	.
CASSLDGTRGLNEQFF	TGTGCCAGCAGTTTAGATGGTACGAGGGGGCTCAATGAGCAGTTCTTC	TRBD1	TRBJ2-1	TRBV27	.
CASSSNQPGGLFQQFF	TGTGCCAGCAGTTCCAACCAACCGGGAGGGCTTTTCCAGCAGTTCTTC	TRBD2	TRBJ2-1	TRBV28	.
CASSLRGGTYEQYF	TGCGCCAGCAGCTTGAGGGGGGGCACCTACGAGCAGTACTTC	.	TRBJ2-7	TRBV5-1	.
CASSLQGATNTEAFF	TGCGCCAGCAGCTTGCAGGGGGCTACCAACACTGAAGCTTTCTTT	TRBD1	TRBJ1-1	TRBV5-1	.
CASSHSGSYEQYF	TGTGCCAGCAGCCATTCAGGTTCCTACGAGCAGTACTTC	.	TRBJ2-7	TRBV13	once
CASSWTSLTYNEQFF	TGTGCCAGCAGTTGGACTAGCTTAACCTACAATGAGCAGTTCTTC	TRBD2	TRBJ2-1	TRBV6-5	.
CASSSQDRFGEQFF	TGCGCCAGCAGCTCCCAGGACAGGTTCGGTGAGCAGTTCTTC	TRBD1	TRBJ2-1	TRBV5-1	once
CASSPQVTNTEAFF	TGTGCCAGCAGCCCACAGGTAACGAACACTGAAGCTTTCTTT	.	TRBJ1-1	TRBV7-2	.
CASSLGLAGASYNEQFF	TGCGCCAGCAGCCTGGGGCTAGCGGGGGCCTCCTACAATGAGCAGTTCTTC	TRBD2	TRBJ2-1	TRBV5-1	.